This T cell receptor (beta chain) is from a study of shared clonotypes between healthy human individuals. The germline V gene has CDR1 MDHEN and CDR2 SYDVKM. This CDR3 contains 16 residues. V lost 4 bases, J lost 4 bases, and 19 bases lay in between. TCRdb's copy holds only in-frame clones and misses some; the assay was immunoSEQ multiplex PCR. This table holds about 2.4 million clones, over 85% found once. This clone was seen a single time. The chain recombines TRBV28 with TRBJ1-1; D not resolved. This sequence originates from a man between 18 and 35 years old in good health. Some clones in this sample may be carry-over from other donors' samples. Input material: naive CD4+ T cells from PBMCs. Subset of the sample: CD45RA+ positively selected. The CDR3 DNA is TGTGCCAGCAGTTCTCCACCGGGCCCCGCTGGCACTGAAGCTTTCTTT. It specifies CASSSPPGPAGTEAFF.